Shown below are 28 T cell receptor beta chains from a single sample sequenced in a study of blood T cell repertoires in COVID-19. The table came from immunoSEQ multiplex PCR; TCRdb's copy has only in-frame clones and leaves some out. The repertoire consists of about 350,000 clones, with 86% occurring once and the leading ten covering under 8.5%. Sequencing was done on a sample of peripheral blood. Receptor source: a woman aged 60 to 75 with COVID-19, enrolled during active disease.

The chain employs TRBV6-6 and TRBJ2-7, with TRBD2 as a possible D gene (7 bases). From germline, CDR1 is MNHNY and CDR2 SVGAGI (reference sequence). V was shortened by 2 bases and J by 7 bases, with 15 bases between the two germline ends. The CDR3 has 14 residues. The DNA for the CDR3 is TGTGCCAGCAGTTACGGGGGGGGCTCTAAAGAGCAGTACTTC. The encoded protein is CASSYGGGSKEQYF.

This clone came up once. The chain uses TRBV12-3 or TRBV12-4 and TRBJ1-1, with unresolved D. The CDR3 consists of 13 residues. V dropped 3 bases and J dropped 4 bases, with 9 bases sitting between them. This CDR3 is CASSFGEGTEAFF. In DNA form, the CDR3 reads TGTGCCAGCAGTTTCGGGGAGGGCACTGAAGCTTTCTTT.

The chain uses TRBV2 and TRBJ1-3; no firm D call. CDR1 and CDR2 from the germline V gene are SNHLY and FYNNEI. The V end was cut by 10 bases, the J end by 2 bases, with 12 bases between. The CDR3 runs 13 residues. In DNA, the CDR3 is TGTGCCACCCTAGAATACCCTGGAAACACCATATATTTT. Encoded protein: CATLEYPGNTIYF. Based on the CDR3 plus reference TRBV2 and TRBJ1-3, the full variable domain is EPEVTQTPSHQVTQMGQEVILRCVPISNHLYFYWYRQILGQKVEFLVSFYNNEISEKSEIFDDQFSVERPDGSNFTLKIRSTKLEDSAMYFCATLEYPGNTIYFGEGSWLTVV.

The V and J genes are TRBV5-1 and TRBJ2-7; D is perhaps TRBD2 (5 bases). The CDR3 spans 14 residues. Germline V gene data show CDR1 as SGHRS and CDR2 as YFSETQ. V lost 0 bases and J lost 2, with 9 bases in between. The CDR3 coding sequence is TGCGCCAGCAGCTTGGTGACGGGAACCTACGAGCAGTACTTC. This codes for CASSLVTGTYEQYF.

The J gene is TRBJ2-5, the V gene TRBV2, with TRBD1 matching over 7 bases. CDR3 length: 13 residues. With V trimmed by 8 bases and J by 1 base, 4 bases remained unmatched. Germline-derived CDR1 and CDR2 are SNHLY and FYNNEI. The CDR3 bases are TGTGCCAGCCTTGACAGGGCCCAAGAGACCCAGTACTTC. Translated: CASLDRAQETQYF.

This chain connects TRBV5-1 to TRBJ1-6, with TRBD1 matching 8 bases. The germline gives CDR1 SGHRS, CDR2 YFSETQ. Trimming removed 3 bases from V and 4 bases from J; junction bases left unmatched: 6. This CDR3 is 16 amino acids long. In nucleotides, the CDR3 is TGCGCCAGCAGCTCGACAGGGGTCGGTTATAATTCACCCCTCCACTTT. Translated: CASSSTGVGYNSPLHF. Filled out from reference TRBV5-1 and TRBJ1-6, the complete variable domain reads KAGVTQTPRYLIKTRGQQVTLSCSPISGHRSVSWYQQTPGQGLQFLFEYFSETQRNKGNFPGRFSGRQFSNSRSEMNVSTLELGDSALYLCASSSTGVGYNSPLHFGNGTRLTVT.

The chain employs TRBV7-2 and TRBJ2-5, with 8 bases matching TRBD2. This CDR3 is built from 18 residues. V was pared by 0 bases and J by 1 base, with 10 bases of the junction left unmatched. Germline CDR1 SGHTA, CDR2 FQGNSA. The CDR3 loop is CASSLAGVGGGPQETQYF. Written as DNA, the CDR3 is TGTGCCAGCAGCTTAGCCGGAGTAGGCGGGGGGCCCCAAGAGACCCAGTACTTC.

This chain joins TRBV5-1 and TRBJ1-3; maybe TRBD1 (5 bases). Germline V gives CDR1 SGHRS, CDR2 YFSETQ. The CDR3 extends over 17 amino acids. Trimming stripped 4 bases from V and 2 bases from J, with 19 bases between. Here the CDR3 DNA reads TGCGCCAGCAGCGAAGTAATGACCGGGACTACTGGAAACACCATATATTTT. This codes for CASSEVMTGTTGNTIYF.

The chain employs TRBV27 and TRBJ1-1; tentative D call: TRBD1 (6 bases). The ends were cut back, 6 bases at V and 7 bases at J, with 18 bases in the middle. This CDR3 is built from 14 residues. Looked up from germline, CDR1 is MNHEY and CDR2 is SMNVEV (reference sequence). In DNA, the CDR3 is TGTGCCAGCAGCCCCACCGGGAGGGGGGGTGAAGCTTTCTTT. Encoded protein: CASSPTGRGGEAFF.

In this sample, this clone turned up once. The chain uses TRBV7-3 and TRBJ1-6; tentative D call: TRBD1 (5 bases). Germline loops: CDR1 SGHTA, CDR2 FQGTGA. The V end was cut by 2 bases, the J end by 10 bases, with 12 bases between. CDR3 length equals 14 residues. The DNA for the CDR3 is TGTGCCAGCAGCTTAGGCCAGGGTAAATCACCCCTCCACTTT. Protein sequence: CASSLGQGKSPLHF.

The chain is built from TRBV7-6 and TRBJ1-5; TRBD1 matches at 8 bases. Germline V CDR1 and CDR2: SGHVS, FNYEAQ. Trimming took 5 bases from V and 0 from J; bases not matched to a gene: 9. This CDR3 is built from 17 residues. CDR3 sequence reads: CASSQGAVQYSNQPQHF. Written as DNA, the CDR3 is TGTGCCAGCAGCCAGGGGGCTGTGCAGTATAGCAATCAGCCCCAGCATTTT.

This clone was observed a single time. The J gene is TRBJ1-4, the V gene TRBV19, with D possibly TRBD1 on 5 matching bases. Germline V CDR1 and CDR2: LNHDA, SQIVND (reference sequence). This CDR3 is built from 17 residues. Trimming removed 9 bases at V and 0 bases at J, with 20 bases between. CDR3 nucleotides: TGTGCCAGCACCGCTAGAGGTTACAGGCCAACTAATGAAAAACTGTTTTTT. The encoded protein is CASTARGYRPTNEKLFF.

The CDR3 region has the DNA TGTGCCAGCAGCCAAGACCGGGGAATAGGAAATCAGCCCCAGCATTTT. This sequence encodes CASSQDRGIGNQPQHF. J is TRBJ1-5 and V is TRBV3-1 (or the pseudogene TRBV3-2); no firm D call. Trimming removed 0 bases from V and 4 bases from J, with 13 bases in between. This CDR3 comprises 16 residues. CDR1 and CDR2 (germline): LGHDT, YNNKEL (reference sequence).

The chain has TRBV4-1 and TRBJ2-7; the D is unclear. The germline V gene encodes CDR1 MGHRA and CDR2 YSYEKL. Trimming took off 0 bases at V and 1 base at J, with 13 bases between the two ends. The length of the CDR3 is 16 residues. CDR3 sequence reads: CASSQELELGSYEQYF. Written as DNA, the CDR3 is TGCGCCAGCAGCCAAGAATTGGAGCTGGGTTCCTACGAGCAGTACTTC.

The chain carries TRBV19 and TRBJ1-5; the D is unclear. The germline gives CDR1 LNHDA, CDR2 SQIVND (reference sequence). V shed 5 bases and J shed 7 bases, with 9 bases lying between them. The CDR3 loop spans 12 amino acids. Here the CDR3 reads CASSFPRQPQHF. The CDR3 nucleotides read TGTGCCAGTAGTTTCCCGCGCCAGCCCCAGCATTTT.

In its sample, this clone was seen a few times. The V and J genes are TRBV9 and TRBJ2-2; the match to TRBD1 covers 8 bases. Losses at the gene ends were 4 bases for V and 0 bases for J; bases not matched to a gene: 5. Germline V lookup: CDR1 SGDLS, CDR2 YYNGEE. CDR3 length: 16 amino acids. The chain's CDR3 is CASSPRTGTNTGELFF. The CDR3 DNA is TGTGCCAGCAGCCCAAGGACAGGGACGAACACCGGGGAGCTGTTTTTT.

V and J are TRBV9 and TRBJ2-1; 9 bases map to TRBD2. In germline, CDR1 is SGDLS, CDR2 YYNGEE. The CDR3 totals 17 residues. Trimming cost V 0 bases and J 0 bases; bases outside gene matches: 4. The CDR3 sequence is CASSVGSGGPSYNEQFF. In DNA form, the CDR3 reads TGTGCCAGCAGCGTAGGTAGCGGGGGCCCCTCCTACAATGAGCAGTTCTTC.

The chain couples TRBV7-2 to TRBJ1-5, with 8 bases aligning to TRBD1. The CDR3 sequence is 13 residues long. Per the germline V gene, CDR1 is SGHTA and CDR2 is FQGNSA. Trimming cost V 5 bases and J 4 bases; bases outside gene matches: 1. DNA of the CDR3: TGTGCCAGCAGCCGACAGGGGAATCAGCCCCAGCATTTT. It yields the protein CASSRQGNQPQHF.

This rearrangement joins TRBV6-5 to TRBJ1-2, with a weak D call TRBD1 (5 bases). With 0 bases removed from V and 4 bases from J, the gap between germline ends came to 12 bases. The CDR3 has 15 residues. Per germline, CDR1 MNHEY and CDR2 SVGAGI. The CDR3 nucleotides are TGTGCCAGCAGTTACTCCTTGGACGGGGGCTATGGCTACACCTTC. Encoded protein: CASSYSLDGGYGYTF.

CDR3 nucleotides: TGTGCCAGCAACAGGGACAGGGGTACAGATACGCAGTATTTT. Translated: CASNRDRGTDTQYF. The J gene is TRBJ2-3, the V gene TRBV5-4; the match to TRBD1 covers 10 bases. V was pared by 6 bases and J by 3 bases, with 4 bases of the junction left unmatched. The CDR3 sequence is 14 residues long. Germline V lookup: CDR1 SGHNT, CDR2 YYREEE (reference sequence).

CDR3 bases: TGTGCCAGCAGCCAAACAGGTTTCGAGCAGTACTTC. Its translation: CASSQTGFEQYF. This chain connects TRBV7-9 to TRBJ2-7; a weak D match, TRBD1 (5 bases). This CDR3 is 12 amino acids long. The V gene's germline CDR1 is SEHNR and CDR2 FQNEAQ (reference sequence). With 5 bases removed from V and 6 bases from J, the gap between germline ends came to 11 bases.

The chain couples TRBV3-1 (or the pseudogene TRBV3-2) to TRBJ2-1, with 9 bases fitting TRBD1. Per the germline V gene, CDR1 is LGHDT and CDR2 is YNNKEL (reference sequence). The length of the CDR3 is 15 residues. The J segment lost 4 bases and the V segment lost 1 base, leaving 2 bases of the junction unmatched. Here the CDR3 reads CASSQGGQGYNEQFF. CDR3 nucleotides: TGTGCCAGCAGCCAAGGGGGACAGGGTTACAATGAGCAGTTCTTC.

Only one count was recorded for this clone. The chain recombines TRBV24-1 with TRBJ2-3, with 9 nucleotides matching TRBD1. Germline V gene data show CDR1 as KGHDR and CDR2 as SFDVKD. This CDR3 is built from 14 residues. Trimming took 5 bases from V and 2 from J; bases not matched to a gene: 1. Written as DNA, the CDR3 is TGTGCCACCAGTGGGGACAGGGCCACAGATACGCAGTATTTT. The encoded protein is CATSGDRATDTQYF.

The chain combines TRBV7-9 with TRBJ1-1, with 11 bases fitting TRBD1. V was pared by 4 bases and J by 6 bases, with 7 bases of the junction left unmatched. The length of the CDR3 is 15 residues. Germline-derived CDR1 and CDR2 are SEHNR and FQNEAQ (reference sequence). The CDR3 spells CASSWGQGGYSEAFF. The CDR3 nucleotides read TGTGCCAGCAGCTGGGGACAGGGGGGATACTCTGAAGCTTTCTTT.

J is TRBJ2-7 and V is TRBV10-3; tentatively, D is TRBD1 (8 bases). The CDR3 covers 14 residues. With 4 bases removed from V and 5 bases from J, the gap between germline ends came to 15 bases. CDR1 and CDR2 from the germline V gene are ENHRY and SYGVKD. The CDR3 here is CAISVSTGGDEQYF. The CDR3 nucleotides read TGTGCCATCAGTGTATCCACAGGGGGGGACGAGCAGTACTTC.

The chain combines TRBV2 with TRBJ1-6, with D tentatively TRBD1 (6 bases). CDR3 length: 14 residues. CDR1 is SNHLY, CDR2 FYNNEI, per germline. V was pared by 6 bases and J by 13 bases, with 19 bases between. The CDR3 coding sequence is TGTGCCAGCAGCACCGAACAGGGCAACACCCCCCTCCACTTT. Translated: CASSTEQGNTPLHF.

This sequence joins TRBV5-6 and TRBJ1-1; D is undetermined. The germline V gene has CDR1 SGHDT and CDR2 YYEEEE. The CDR3 length is 12 residues. The V end was cut by 4 bases, the J end by 5 bases, with 9 bases between. CDR3 nucleotides: TGTGCCAGCAGCAGCCCCGGGACTGAAGCTTTCTTT. Its protein is CASSSPGTEAFF.

The chain is built from TRBV11-3 and TRBJ1-1; D unresolved. Between the trimmed V and J ends, which lost 1 base and 4 bases, there was a span of 10 bases. Germline CDR1 reads SGHNT; CDR2 reads YENEEA. The CDR3 runs to 14 residues. Here the CDR3 reads CASSLAIGGTEAFF. Here the CDR3 DNA reads TGTGCCAGCAGCTTAGCAATCGGCGGCACTGAAGCTTTCTTT.